The next 27 T cell receptor beta chains were all read from a single sample in a study of shared clonotypes between healthy human individuals. Sequenced by immunoSEQ multiplex PCR; TCRdb stores in-frame clones only, minus some. The sample consists of around 330,000 clones, approximately 79% of them appearing once. Material for sequencing was memory CD4+ T cells sorted from blood. This sample's subset: CD45RA-negative fraction. These receptor sequences come from a man aged 30 to 39 in good health.

The V and J genes are TRBV10-2 and TRBJ2-5; D not resolved. CDR3 length: 13 amino acids. Deletions cut 6 bases from V and 1 base from J, with 9 bases between. Germline CDR1 reads WSHSY; CDR2 reads SAAADI. The CDR3 coding sequence is TGCGCCAGCAGCTACAGTCCCCAAGAGACCCAGTACTTC. This translates into CASSYSPQETQYF.

The chain uses TRBV15 and TRBJ2-1, with 11 bases that match TRBD1. The trim removed 0 bases at V and 7 bases at J, leaving 5 bases unmatched. This CDR3 contains 16 residues. Germline lookup yields CDR1 LNHNV and CDR2 YYDKDF (reference sequence). The CDR3 here is CATSRDLGQGANEQFF. The CDR3 DNA reads TGTGCCACCAGCAGAGATCTTGGACAGGGGGCTAATGAGCAGTTCTTC.

V usage is TRBV27 and J usage is TRBJ1-2, with TRBD1 matching 9 bases. The trim removed 6 bases at V and 2 bases at J, leaving 7 bases unmatched. CDR3 size: 15 residues. Germline V gene data show CDR1 as MNHEY and CDR2 as SMNVEV (reference sequence). CDR3 bases: TGTGCCAGCAGCCAACAGGGACAGGGAAACTATGGCTACACCTTC. Translated, it gives CASSQQGQGNYGYTF.

At least ten counts were recorded for this clone. Other DNA variants within this sample encode the same CDR3. The V and J genes are TRBV30 and TRBJ2-5; tentative D call: TRBD2 (5 bases). The V gene's germline CDR1 is GTSNPN and CDR2 SVGIG (reference sequence). Trimming took off 2 bases at V and 6 bases at J, with 7 bases between the two ends. The CDR3 runs to 11 residues. CDR3 nucleotide sequence: TGTGCCTGGAGTAGCGGTCAGACCCAGTACTTC. It translates to CAWSSGQTQYF.

The rearrangement links TRBV29-1 to TRBJ1-5; a possible D gene is TRBD1 (5 bases). This CDR3 has 12 amino acids. Germline V lookup: CDR1 SQVTM, CDR2 ANQGSEA. V lost 4 bases and J lost 4, with 8 bases in between. The CDR3 bases are TGCAGCGTTGCAGGGCTGAATCAGCCCCAGCATTTT. This codes for CSVAGLNQPQHF.

V gene TRBV11-3 combines with J gene TRBJ1-2; 8 positions match TRBD1. Germline V gene lookup returns CDR1 SGHNT and CDR2 YENEEA. The CDR3 extends over 13 amino acids. Trimming removed 6 bases from V and 7 bases from J; junction bases left unmatched: 7. CDR3 sequence (DNA): TGTGCCAGCAGGCGCGGACAGGGCCTTGGCTACACCTTC. This gives the protein CASRRGQGLGYTF. Using reference TRBV11-3 and TRBJ1-2 for the parts outside the CDR3, the full variable domain is EAGVVQSPRYKIIEKKQPVAFWCNPISGHNTLYWYLQNLGQGPELLIRYENEEAVDDSQLPKDRFSAERLKGVDSTLKIQPAELGDSAVYLCASRRGQGLGYTFGSGTRLTVV.

Concerning this clone: This may be a read error, as it is one base from a much larger clone. This chain links TRBV18 with TRBJ2-7, with a weak D call TRBD1 (7 bases). Germline lookup yields CDR1 KGHSH and CDR2 LQKENI. CDR3 length equals 14 residues. The CDR3 bases are TGTGCCAGCTCACCCCTAGGACAGGACTACGGGCAGTACTTC. It codes for CASSPLGQDYGQYF.

This clone was counted only a few times. The chain couples TRBV5-4 to TRBJ1-3; D uncertain. CDR1 is SGHNT, CDR2 YYREEE, per germline (reference sequence). CDR3 length: 18 amino acids. The V gene lost 1 base and the J gene lost 0 bases, with 17 bases spanning the gap. CDR3 sequence: CASSLRFGGSYSGNTIYF. The CDR3 coding sequence is TGTGCCAGCAGCTTGCGTTTTGGTGGTTCGTACTCTGGAAACACCATATATTTT.

The gene calls are TRBV28 and TRBJ1-1; D unclear. The V end lost 5 bases, the J end lost 11 bases, and 15 bases lay between the germline ends. Germline CDR1 and CDR2: MDHEN and SYDVKM. The CDR3 extends over 12 amino acids. The CDR3 sequence: CASSTPGKQAFF. The CDR3 coding sequence is TGTGCCAGCAGTACCCCCGGGAAGCAGGCTTTCTTT.

J is TRBJ2-1 and V is TRBV11-2; D unresolved. The germline V gene encodes CDR1 SGHAT and CDR2 FQNNGV. The V and J ends lost 1 base and 5 bases respectively, with 9 bases between them. The CDR3 extends over 14 amino acids. CDR3 protein: CASSLGSWDNEQFF. The DNA for the CDR3 is TGTGCCAGCAGCTTAGGAAGCTGGGACAATGAGCAGTTCTTC.

V and J are TRBV5-6 and TRBJ2-7; 8 bases align to TRBD1. CDR3 length: 14 residues. Germline V gene lookup returns CDR1 SGHDT and CDR2 YYEEEE. V gave up 3 bases and J gave up 5 bases; unmatched junction bases: 7. As DNA, the CDR3 is TGTGCCAGCAGCTCAACCGGACAGGGTAACGAGCAGTACTTC. It specifies CASSSTGQGNEQYF. The full variable domain, in which reference TRBV5-6 and TRBJ2-7 provide the parts outside the CDR3, is DAGVTQSPTHLIKTRGQQVTLRCSPKSGHDTVSWYQQALGQGPQFIFQYYEEEERQRGNFPDRFSGHQFPNYSSELNVNALLLGDSALYLCASSSTGQGNEQYFGPGTRLTVT.

The chain links TRBV5-1 to TRBJ2-7; possibly TRBD2 for D (7 bases). From germline, CDR1 is SGHRS and CDR2 YFSETQ. V was pared by 2 bases and J by 1 base, with 13 bases between. The CDR3 consists of 15 residues. The CDR3 reads CASSFGGLTSYEQYF. CDR3 in DNA: TGCGCCAGCAGCTTCGGGGGGCTAACGTCCTACGAGCAGTACTTC.

The rearrangement links TRBV28 to TRBJ2-1; no clear D. Trimming took off 7 bases at V and 0 bases at J, with 13 bases between the two ends. Germline CDR1 MDHEN, CDR2 SYDVKM. CDR3 size: 15 residues. The CDR3 DNA sequence: TGTGCCAGCACCCCAGTGGTGAGCTCCTACAATGAGCAGTTCTTC. It specifies CASTPVVSSYNEQFF.

The J gene is TRBJ2-1, the V gene TRBV10-3, with 7 bases aligning to TRBD2. The V segment lost 4 bases and the J segment 5 bases; nucleotides outside the gene matches: 14. Germline V gives CDR1 ENHRY, CDR2 SYGVKD. The CDR3 sequence is 17 residues long. For the CDR3, the DNA is TGTGCCATCAGTGCCCACTACCCTAGCGGAGAGGACAATGAGCAGTTCTTC. Its protein is CAISAHYPSGEDNEQFF.

This clone was seen only a few times. V is TRBV18 and J is TRBJ2-1, with 9 bases that match TRBD2. Germline V gives CDR1 KGHSH, CDR2 LQKENI. This CDR3 comprises 15 residues. J lost 9 bases, V lost 3 bases, and 9 bases had no gene match. CDR3 in DNA: TGTGCCAGCTCACCTCCAAGCGGGGGGATTTCTGAGCAGTTCTTC. Amino acids: CASSPPSGGISEQFF.

As concerns this clone: This CDR3 is also generated by other DNA sequences in the sample. The chain carries TRBV5-1 and TRBJ2-5, with 8 bases matching TRBD2. Germline V lookup: CDR1 SGHRS, CDR2 YFSETQ. J gave up 2 bases and V 1 base, and 1 base lay outside the gene matches. The CDR3 has 14 amino acids. The CDR3 nucleotides are TGCGCCAGCAGCTTGACTAGCGGACAAGAGACCCAGTACTTC. Translating it yields CASSLTSGQETQYF.

This clone appeared a single time. This chain joins TRBV7-2 and TRBJ2-3; 8 bases fit TRBD1. The J segment lost 3 bases and the V segment lost 5 bases, leaving 7 bases of the junction unmatched. The germline V gene has CDR1 SGHTA and CDR2 FQGNSA. The CDR3 is 15 residues long. For the CDR3, the DNA is TGTGCCAGCAGCAATAACAGGGGGAAAACAGATACGCAGTATTTT. Protein: CASSNNRGKTDTQYF.

This clone was found a few times. The V call is TRBV4-1, the J call TRBJ1-2, with D uncertain. The germline V gene encodes CDR1 MGHRA and CDR2 YSYEKL. This CDR3 comprises 15 residues. Trimming removed 1 base at V and 3 bases at J, with 12 bases between. The CDR3, as DNA: TGCGCCAGCAGCCAAGTATCCAGGCCGGACTATGGCTACACCTTC. Translating it yields CASSQVSRPDYGYTF.

In its sample, this clone was seen once. The sample contains more than one DNA sequence encoding this CDR3. The rearrangement links TRBV18 to TRBJ2-2; 12 bases agree with TRBD2. CDR3 length equals 15 residues. J was trimmed by 6 bases and V by 3 bases; bases with no gene match: 2. The germline CDR1 and CDR2 sequences are KGHSH and LQKENI. CDR3 bases: TGTGCCAGCTCACCGACTAGCGGGAGAGCCGGGGAGCTGTTTTTT. Its translation: CASSPTSGRAGELFF.

This clone was observed a single time. The rearrangement uses TRBV7-8 and TRBJ1-1; D is perhaps TRBD1 (5 bases). Per germline, CDR1 SGHVS and CDR2 FQNEAQ. Between the trimmed V and J ends, which lost 4 bases and 6 bases, there was a span of 15 bases. The CDR3 is 14 residues long. The CDR3 spells CASSYKWGNAEAFF. The DNA of the CDR3 is TGTGCCAGCAGCTACAAATGGGGCAACGCTGAAGCTTTCTTT.

CDR3 bases: TGCAGTGCTAGGAATGAAAAACTGTTTTTT. Amino acids: CSARNEKLFF. The V call is TRBV20-1, the J call TRBJ1-4; D uncertain. The germline V gene has CDR1 DFQATT and CDR2 SNEGSKA (reference sequence). This CDR3 is built from 10 residues. Trimming cost V 3 bases and J 5 bases, with 1 base left between them.

As for this clone: The same CDR3 also results from other DNA sequences found in this sample. CDR3 protein: CASGLGETQYF. The CDR3 bases are TGTGCCAGCGGACTAGGGGAGACCCAGTACTTC. This chain connects TRBV2 to TRBJ2-5, with TRBD2 matching over 7 bases. The germline CDR1 and CDR2 sequences are SNHLY and FYNNEI. The CDR3 consists of 11 residues. V was clipped by 8 bases and J by 5 bases; unmatched bases: 2.

CDR3 coding DNA: TGTGCCAGCAGTCCCCGACCGGACAGGATCTCCTACAATGAGCAGTTCTTC. It translates to CASSPRPDRISYNEQFF. The chain carries TRBV27 and TRBJ2-1, with 7 bases fitting TRBD1. Germline assignment: CDR1 MNHEY and CDR2 SMNVEV (reference sequence). The junction had 10 bases not matched to a gene; V was cut back by 5 bases and J by 0 bases. The CDR3 consists of 17 residues.

The rearrangement uses TRBV6-1 and TRBJ2-7; 7 bases agree with TRBD1. There are 22 residues in the CDR3. J was trimmed by 0 bases and V by 1 base; bases with no gene match: 24. Germline V lookup: CDR1 MNHNS, CDR2 SASEGT. CDR3 loop: CASSEDRGPKLSQRQFSYEQYF. The CDR3 nucleotides are TGTGCCAGCAGTGAAGACAGGGGTCCAAAACTGAGCCAAAGACAATTCTCCTACGAGCAGTACTTC.

The rearrangement links TRBV1 to TRBJ1-5; the D segment call TRBD1 is taken from the table without a DNA check. TRBV1 corresponds to a pseudogene. This CDR3 is 13 amino acids long. CDR3 amino acids: CTSSPAGNQPQHF. The CDR3 nucleotides are TGCACCAGCAGCCCAGCAGGGAACCAGCCCCAGCATTTT.

In its sample, this clone was seen once. The chain combines TRBV5-1 with TRBJ2-7; D gene unclear. The ends were cut back, 1 base at V and 2 bases at J, with 7 bases in the middle. The CDR3 runs to 13 residues. Germline V lookup: CDR1 SGHRS, CDR2 YFSETQ. The DNA for the CDR3 is TGCGCCAGCAGCTTGATTAGGACCTACGAGCAGTACTTC. As protein: CASSLIRTYEQYF.

The CDR3 region is CASSPALGSSPLHF. In DNA form, the CDR3 reads TGTGCCAGCAGTCCCGCGCTAGGATCTTCCCCCCTCCACTTT. The gene calls are TRBV28 and TRBJ1-6; D is ambiguous. The CDR3 has 14 amino acids. V lost 5 bases and J lost 13, with 18 bases in between. Germline V gives CDR1 MDHEN, CDR2 SYDVKM.